This TCR beta chain appears in the sequencing data of a study of beta chain features in type 1 diabetes. For this clone: What it recognizes is unknown.

Reverse transcribing all isolated RNA meant expressed TCRB transcripts were sequenced. Naive, central memory and regulatory T cell samples averaged about 4 million immunoSEQ reads each. Measured with immunoSEQ multiplex PCR; TCRdb has only the in-frame clones, and not every one. Here the sample spans 860,000 or so clones, 17% being singletons. Overall study results and limits: There was no resolution here of whether HLA type influences TCRB rearrangement. Shorter templates might be favored by PCR, and equally so in patients and in controls.

Germline V lookup: CDR1 SGHTA, CDR2 FQGNSA. The length of the CDR3 is 14 residues. With 5 bases clipped from V and 4 bases from J, the junction kept 7 bases outside the gene matches. This chain links TRBV7-2 with TRBJ2-7; 8 bases are shared with TRBD2. Sequencing was carried out using naive CD4+ T cells from blood. The TCR was taken from a woman under 30 in good health. CDR3 sequence (DNA): TGTGCCAGCAGCCCCCGGGGGGGGGCGTACGAGCAGTACTTC. Protein sequence: CASSPRGGAYEQYF.